The 31 T cell receptor beta chains below were found in one sample sequenced in a study of a mutant IDH1 vaccine in newly diagnosed glioma. Profiling relied on immunoSEQ multiplex PCR, and the TCRdb table lists in-frame clones only, not all of them. The sample has 70,000 or so clones, 83% seen once. Time point indicated: baseline, week 1 (first vaccination visit). The treatment denotes: pre-vaccination baseline after standard-of-care therapy. This specimen was peripheral blood mononuclear cells (PBMCs), taken from a glioma patient treated with radiotherapy, temozolomide or both. The receptor source for this set is a woman between 18 and 29 years old with glioma. Some clones in this sample may be carry-over from other donors' samples.

In the case of this clone: The missing conserved phenylalanine or tryptophan at the end of this CDR3 makes a read error likely. No DNA is shown, since the ends of the CDR3 on it are uncertain; the CDR3 is the one TCRdb lists. The CDR3 sequence is CASRHDRPEVLL. The V and J genes are TRBV27 and TRBJ1-1; the D call of TRBD1 is as the table states it, not checked on the DNA. Germline CDR1 and CDR2: MNHEY and SMNVEV (reference sequence). The CDR3 is made up of 12 amino acids, end residues included.

This clone was seen a handful of times. In the same sample, other DNA sequences code for this CDR3. This chain links TRBV5-1 with TRBJ1-1; perhaps TRBD1 as D (5 bases). Germline V gene data show CDR1 as SGHRS and CDR2 as YFSETQ. This CDR3 is built from 14 residues. Deletions cut 2 bases from V and 1 base from J, with 9 bases between. The CDR3 region is CASSLVTGNTEAFF. The DNA of the CDR3 is TGCGCCAGCAGCTTAGTTACAGGGAACACTGAAGCTTTCTTT.

The genes are TRBV19 and TRBJ1-1; D is perhaps TRBD1 (6 bases). Germline CDR1 LNHDA, CDR2 SQIVND (reference sequence). This CDR3 is built from 18 residues. The V end lost 6 bases, the J end lost 1 base, and 24 bases lay between the germline ends. CDR3 coding DNA: TGTGCCAGTAGGCAGGGTGGCGGCAAGGTGGACAGGAACACTGAAGCTTTCTTT. Protein sequence: CASRQGGGKVDRNTEAFF. The full variable domain, rest sourced from reference TRBV19 and TRBJ1-1, is DGGITQSPKYLFRKEGQNVTLSCEQNLNHDAMYWYRQDPGQGLRLIYYSQIVNDFQKGDIAEGYSVSREKKESFPLTVTSAQKNPTAFYLCASRQGGGKVDRNTEAFFGQGTRLTVV.

The chain couples TRBV11-2 to TRBJ1-3, with D perhaps TRBD1 (6 bases). Germline V gene lookup returns CDR1 SGHAT and CDR2 FQNNGV. The CDR3 has 14 residues. The germline V and J ends were trimmed by 5 bases and 2 bases, with 10 bases remaining between them. The CDR3 protein is CASSPGGTGNTIYF. As DNA, the CDR3 is TGTGCCAGCAGCCCCGGGGGCACTGGAAACACCATATATTTT.

This rearrangement joins TRBV13 to TRBJ2-7, with D possibly matching TRBD1 (6 bases). CDR1 is PRHDT, CDR2 FYEKMQ, per germline (reference sequence). This CDR3 is built from 15 residues. With 2 bases removed from V and 2 bases from J, the gap between germline ends came to 13 bases. CDR3 protein: CASSLPGRGTYEQYF. In DNA, the CDR3 is TGTGCCAGCAGCTTACCGGGCAGGGGTACCTACGAGCAGTACTTC.

The chain's CDR3 is CSVSWSYGYTF. The CDR3 bases are TGCAGTGTTAGTTGGTCGTATGGCTACACCTTC. J is TRBJ1-2 and V is TRBV20-1; D ambiguous. The germline V and J ends were trimmed by 7 bases and 5 bases, with 11 bases remaining between them. This CDR3 is built from 11 residues. Germline CDR1 DFQATT, CDR2 SNEGSKA (reference sequence).

The chain recombines TRBV7-2 with TRBJ1-2; D is unclear. Germline CDR1 is SGHTA and CDR2 is FQGNSA. With 0 bases removed from V and 4 bases from J, the gap between germline ends came to 9 bases. This CDR3 spans 14 amino acids. The chain's CDR3 is CASSLAVRPYGYTF. The CDR3 nucleotides are TGTGCCAGCAGCTTAGCGGTCAGGCCCTATGGCTACACCTTC.

The chain joins TRBV30 to TRBJ2-3, with 11 bases lining up with TRBD2. CDR1 GTSNPN and CDR2 SVGIG come from the germline V gene (reference sequence). J was trimmed by 1 base and V by 1 base; bases with no gene match: 1. The CDR3 consists of 15 residues. In DNA, the CDR3 is TGTGCCTGGAGTGCTAGCGGGAGGCGCACAGATACGCAGTATTTT. Encoded protein: CAWSASGRRTDTQYF.

A single count supports this clone. The V gene is TRBV9, the J gene TRBJ2-3; possible D gene TRBD2, 5 bases. Germline CDR1 and CDR2: SGDLS and YYNGEE. Trimming removed 1 base at V and 4 bases at J, with 10 bases between. The CDR3 length is 14 residues. CDR3 in amino acids: CASSVFNSADTQYF. CDR3 nucleotides: TGTGCCAGCAGCGTATTTAATAGCGCAGATACGCAGTATTTT.

V and J are TRBV2 and TRBJ1-5; 9 bases agree with TRBD1. The germline CDR1 and CDR2 sequences are SNHLY and FYNNEI. V was clipped by 4 bases and J by 0 bases; unmatched bases: 1. CDR3 length: 15 amino acids. The CDR3 sequence: CASSADRGSNQPQHF. CDR3 sequence (DNA): TGTGCCAGCAGTGCGGACAGGGGTAGCAATCAGCCCCAGCATTTT.

The gene calls are TRBV5-1 and TRBJ2-3; the D is unclear. V was clipped by 10 bases and J by 0 bases, with 18 bases between them. Germline CDR1 is SGHRS and CDR2 is YFSETQ. The CDR3 is 15 residues long. The CDR3 DNA is TGCGCCGCCAGCAGTGGGTTGGCTAGCACAGATACGCAGTATTTT. It yields the protein CAASSGLASTDTQYF.

The J gene is TRBJ2-7, the V gene TRBV13; the match to TRBD2 covers 9 bases. CDR3 length: 16 amino acids. From germline, CDR1 is PRHDT and CDR2 FYEKMQ (reference sequence). Trimming at V came to 2 bases and at J to 0 bases, leaving 5 bases not matched to a gene. The DNA for the CDR3 is TGTGCCAGCAGCTTAAGCGGGGGGACTTACTCCTACGAGCAGTACTTC. It codes for CASSLSGGTYSYEQYF.

The chain carries TRBV15 and TRBJ2-5; 7 bases line up with TRBD1. This CDR3 has 15 amino acids. Germline values: CDR1 LNHNV, CDR2 YYDKDF (reference sequence). With 1 base clipped from V and 0 bases from J, the junction kept 2 bases outside the gene matches. CDR3 sequence (DNA): TGTGCCACCAGCAGAGGGGACAGCTACCAAGAGACCCAGTACTTC. Translation: CATSRGDSYQETQYF.

V and J are TRBV19 and TRBJ1-5, with no clear D. Trimming shortened V by 5 bases and J by 3 bases, and 29 bases separated the two germline ends. CDR1 is LNHDA and CDR2 is SQIVND in the germline V gene (reference sequence). The CDR3 sequence is 20 residues long. CDR3 sequence reads: CASSPLRGPWPPPPNQPQHF. The CDR3 region has the DNA TGTGCCAGTAGTCCCCTGCGTGGCCCTTGGCCCCCACCACCCAATCAGCCCCAGCATTTT.

This sequence joins TRBV5-1 and TRBJ2-7, with D maybe TRBD2 (6 bases). CDR3 length equals 15 residues. V was clipped by 5 bases and J by 5 bases, with 20 bases between them. Germline CDR1 SGHRS, CDR2 YFSETQ. The CDR3 DNA sequence: TGCGCCAGCAGACTAGTGGCGGGAATCGGCGACGAGCAGTACTTC. Translation: CASRLVAGIGDEQYF.

The chain couples TRBV7-2 to TRBJ1-3; no definite D call. CDR3 length: 15 residues. Trimming pared 5 bases from V and 4 bases from J, leaving 15 bases between. Germline V gene sequence: CDR1 SGHTA, CDR2 FQGNSA. CDR3 coding DNA: TGTGCCAGCAGCCCCGGACCCCTAAGCGGAAACACCATATATTTT. This sequence encodes CASSPGPLSGNTIYF.

The chain joins TRBV5-6 to TRBJ2-3; possibly TRBD1 or TRBD2 for D (5 bases each). V was clipped by 6 bases and J by 0 bases, with 11 bases between them. Looked up from germline, CDR1 is SGHDT and CDR2 is YYEEEE. The CDR3 runs 14 residues. The CDR3 loop is CASTPGRSTDTQYF. The CDR3 DNA reads TGTGCCAGCACACCGGGACGGAGCACAGATACGCAGTATTTT.

The rearrangement links TRBV19 to TRBJ1-2; tentatively, D is TRBD1 (6 bases). The V gene's germline CDR1 is LNHDA and CDR2 SQIVND (reference sequence). The CDR3 totals 13 residues. The ends were cut back, 3 bases at V and 8 bases at J, with 13 bases in the middle. In nucleotides, the CDR3 is TGTGCCAGTAGTATCCTACAGGGCATCGGCTACACCTTC. Residues: CASSILQGIGYTF.

The chain links TRBV5-6 to TRBJ2-1; D might be TRBD1 (6 bases). The length of the CDR3 is 12 residues. CDR1 is SGHDT and CDR2 is YYEEEE in the germline V gene. V was trimmed by 1 base and J by 12 bases, leaving 11 bases between them. The CDR3 nucleotides are TGTGCCAGCAGCTTGCTGGGGGCTGTGCAGTTCTTC. It yields the protein CASSLLGAVQFF.

The chain combines TRBV5-1 with TRBJ2-7, with D uncertain. V lost 2 bases to trimming and J lost 1 base, with 7 bases between them. The CDR3 extends over 13 amino acids. CDR1 is SGHRS, CDR2 YFSETQ, per germline. The chain's CDR3 is CASSLSSSYEQYF. DNA for the CDR3: TGCGCCAGCAGCTTATCCTCGTCCTACGAGCAGTACTTC.

The chain carries TRBV14 and TRBJ2-1; 12 nucleotides agree with TRBD2. The trim removed 4 bases at V and 2 bases at J, leaving 3 bases unmatched. The length of the CDR3 is 16 residues. Germline V CDR1 and CDR2: SGHDN, FVKESK. As DNA, the CDR3 is TGTGCCAGCAGCCGGGGACTAGCGGGTACCTACAATGAGCAGTTCTTC. Translated, it gives CASSRGLAGTYNEQFF.

The chain employs TRBV7-6 and TRBJ2-7; no definite D call. CDR1 SGHVS and CDR2 FNYEAQ come from the germline V gene. V was pared by 1 base and J by 7 bases, with 14 bases between. The CDR3 runs to 14 residues. CDR3 amino acids: CASSLEGAMGEQYF. The CDR3 DNA is TGTGCCAGCAGCTTAGAGGGTGCTATGGGAGAGCAGTACTTC.

The CDR3 region is CASSRPRGPDTQYF. The CDR3 DNA follows: TGCGCCAGCAGTCGCCCCCGGGGCCCAGATACGCAGTATTTT. The V and J genes are TRBV4-1 and TRBJ2-3; D may match TRBD1 or TRBD2 (5 bases each). CDR1 and CDR2 from the germline V gene are MGHRA and YSYEKL. V lost 6 bases, J lost 4 bases, and 14 bases lay in between. The CDR3 contains 14 residues.

The gene calls are TRBV5-1 and TRBJ2-2; D gene unclear. This CDR3 spans 15 amino acids. Germline V gene sequence: CDR1 SGHRS, CDR2 YFSETQ. The germline V and J ends were trimmed by 0 bases and 1 base, with 7 bases remaining between them. The chain's CDR3 is CASSLGTLNTGELFF. For the CDR3, the DNA is TGCGCCAGCAGCTTGGGTACTCTGAACACCGGGGAGCTGTTTTTT.

The chain combines TRBV30 with TRBJ2-7; D gene uncertain. The CDR3 loop spans 13 amino acids. Trimming cost V 2 bases and J 1 base, with 9 bases left between them. CDR1 is GTSNPN, CDR2 SVGIG, per germline (reference sequence). CDR3 sequence reads: CAWSLWQSYEQYF. In DNA, the CDR3 is TGTGCCTGGAGTTTATGGCAGTCCTACGAGCAGTACTTC.

This chain links TRBV7-8 with TRBJ1-2; D is unclear. Germline V gene sequence: CDR1 SGHVS, CDR2 FQNEAQ. This CDR3 has 13 residues. Trimming left V 0 bases short and J 6 bases short, with 8 bases between. The CDR3 loop is CASSLAVEDGYTF. CDR3 sequence (DNA): TGTGCCAGCAGCTTAGCGGTAGAGGATGGCTACACCTTC.

The rearrangement joins TRBV25-1 to TRBJ1-2; D not certain. Germline V gene sequence: CDR1 MGHDK, CDR2 SYGVNS. V shed 2 bases and J shed 8 bases, with 12 bases lying between them. There are 13 residues in the CDR3. The CDR3 is CASSERAYGGYTF. In DNA, the CDR3 is TGTGCCAGCAGTGAACGGGCCTATGGGGGCTACACCTTC.

The chain has TRBV27 and TRBJ2-1; TRBD1 agrees at 7 bases. With V trimmed by 6 bases and J by 4 bases, 9 bases remained unmatched. CDR1 and CDR2 from the germline V gene are MNHEY and SMNVEV (reference sequence). The CDR3 has 15 residues. The DNA of the CDR3 is TGTGCCAGCAGATCCCGGACAGGTCCATACAATGAGCAGTTCTTC. Its protein is CASRSRTGPYNEQFF.

The rearrangement links TRBV15 to TRBJ2-3, with D possibly TRBD2 on 5 matching bases. The germline V and J ends were trimmed by 0 bases and 1 base, with 8 bases remaining between them. CDR3 length: 15 residues. Per germline, CDR1 LNHNV and CDR2 YYDKDF (reference sequence). CDR3 sequence: CATSRDYGGTDTQYF. DNA for the CDR3: TGTGCCACCAGCAGAGATTACGGGGGCACAGATACGCAGTATTTT.

This CDR3 is CSVGAGGANYGYTF. The CDR3 DNA follows: TGCAGCGTTGGGGCAGGGGGCGCGAACTATGGCTACACCTTC. V and J are TRBV29-1 and TRBJ1-2, with 8 bases fitting TRBD1. The V segment lost 4 bases and the J segment 2 bases; nucleotides outside the gene matches: 6. CDR1 is SQVTM, CDR2 ANQGSEA, per germline. This CDR3 is 14 amino acids long.

CDR3: CATSRRTQGVGEQFF. In DNA form, the CDR3 reads TGTGCCACCAGCAGGCGGACACAGGGGGTGGGTGAGCAGTTCTTC. V and J are TRBV15 and TRBJ2-1; 8 nucleotides agree with TRBD1. The germline V gene encodes CDR1 LNHNV and CDR2 YYDKDF (reference sequence). This CDR3 has 15 amino acids. V lost 3 bases to trimming and J lost 9 bases; unmatched junction nucleotides: 10.